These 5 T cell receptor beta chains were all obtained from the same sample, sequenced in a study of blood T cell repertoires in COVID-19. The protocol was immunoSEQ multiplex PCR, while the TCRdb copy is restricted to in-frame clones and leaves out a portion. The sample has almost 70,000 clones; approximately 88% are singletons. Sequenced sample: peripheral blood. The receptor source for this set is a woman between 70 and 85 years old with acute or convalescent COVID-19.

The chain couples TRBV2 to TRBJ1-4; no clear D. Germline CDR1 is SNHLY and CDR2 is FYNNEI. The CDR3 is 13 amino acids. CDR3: CASADLGREKLFF. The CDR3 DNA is TGTGCTAGCGCAGACTTAGGCCGTGAAAAACTGTTTTTT.

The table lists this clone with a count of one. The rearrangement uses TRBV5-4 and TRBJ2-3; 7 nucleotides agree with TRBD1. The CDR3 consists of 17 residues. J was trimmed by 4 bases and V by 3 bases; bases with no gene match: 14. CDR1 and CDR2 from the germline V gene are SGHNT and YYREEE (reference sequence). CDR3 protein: CASSWRTGPGVADTQYF. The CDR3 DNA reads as TGTGCCAGCAGCTGGAGGACAGGCCCCGGGGTGGCAGATACGCAGTATTTT.

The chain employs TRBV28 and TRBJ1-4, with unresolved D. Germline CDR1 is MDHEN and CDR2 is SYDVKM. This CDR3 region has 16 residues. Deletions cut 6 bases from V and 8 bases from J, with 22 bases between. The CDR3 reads CASRLGGWRAEEKLFF. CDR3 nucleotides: TGTGCCAGCAGGTTGGGAGGTTGGAGGGCTGAGGAAAAACTGTTTTTT.

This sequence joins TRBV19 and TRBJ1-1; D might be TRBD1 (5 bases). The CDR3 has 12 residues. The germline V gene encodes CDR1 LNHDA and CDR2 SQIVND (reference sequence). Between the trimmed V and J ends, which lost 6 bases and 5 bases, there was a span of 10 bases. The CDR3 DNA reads TGTGCCAGTAGAGGGGTGGAAACTGAAGCTTTCTTT. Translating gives CASRGVETEAFF.

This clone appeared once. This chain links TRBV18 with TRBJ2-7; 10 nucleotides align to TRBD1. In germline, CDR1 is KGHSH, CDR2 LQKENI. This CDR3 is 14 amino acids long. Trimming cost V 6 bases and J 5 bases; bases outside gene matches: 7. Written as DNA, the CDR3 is TGTGCCAGCTCGCCGGGACAGGGGCTAGACGAGCAGTACTTC. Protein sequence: CASSPGQGLDEQYF. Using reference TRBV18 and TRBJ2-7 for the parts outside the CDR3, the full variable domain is NAGVMQNPRHLVRRRGQEARLRCSPMKGHSHVYWYRQLPEEGLKFMVYLQKENIIDESGMPKERFSAEFPKEGPSILRIQQVVRGDSAAYFCASSPGQGLDEQYFGPGTRLTVT.